These T cell receptor beta chains were read from a single sample in a study of cytomegalovirus exposure and HLA in healthy donors. The table came from immunoSEQ multiplex PCR; TCRdb's copy has only in-frame clones and leaves some out. The sample comprises 120,000 or so clones, under 20% of which are singletons, and about 3.1% rests with the top ten. The sequencing sample was made of PBMCs. All receptors come from a female donor in good health and CMV-seropositive. The CDR3 runs from the conserved cysteine through the conserved F or W. A D gene is named only where the DNA matches it firmly. Clone sizes are given selectively: once, few, many, or a class where the clone is expanded.

V gene	clone size	J gene	D gene	CDR3 protein	CDR3 DNA
TRBV6-1	few	TRBJ2-7	TRBD2	CASLSPPAGTYEQYF	TGTGCCAGCCTCTCCCCCCCAGCGGGGACTTACGAGCAGTACTTC
TRBV19	-	TRBJ2-2	-	CASSPPLYTGELFF	TGTGCCAGTAGTCCTCCCCTTTATACCGGGGAGCTGTTTTTT
TRBV2	few	TRBJ2-1	-	CASSRTSYNEQFF	TGTGCCAGCTCACGGACATCTTACAATGAGCAGTTCTTC
TRBV6-5	few	TRBJ2-7	TRBD1	CASSYQGQGAYYEQYF	TGTGCCAGCAGTTACCAAGGACAGGGGGCCTACTACGAGCAGTACTTC
TRBV6-5	few	TRBJ1-3	TRBD1	CASRTDRASGNTIYF	TGTGCCAGCAGGACCGACAGGGCCTCTGGAAACACCATATATTTT
TRBV5-5	few	TRBJ2-3	TRBD2	CASSLAASGGTDTQYF	TGTGCCAGCAGCTTGGCGGCTAGCGGCGGCACAGATACGCAGTATTTT
TRBV6-1	few	TRBJ1-2	-	CASSEGEMWSGGTNYGYTF	TGTGCCAGCAGTGAAGGGGAAATGTGGAGCGGGGGGACTAACTATGGCTACACCTTC
TRBV28	-	TRBJ2-7	TRBD2	CASRPAGGKTYEQYF	TGTGCCAGCAGACCAGCGGGAGGAAAGACCTACGAGCAGTACTTC
TRBV19	few	TRBJ2-2	-	CASRPGGPNTGELFF	TGTGCCAGTAGACCAGGGGGGCCGAACACCGGGGAGCTGTTTTTT
TRBV5-1	-	TRBJ2-3	-	CASSLGLESTDTQYF	TGCGCCAGCAGCTTGGGACTAGAAAGCACAGATACGCAGTATTTT
TRBV5-1	few	TRBJ1-3	-	CASSQSGGPDSGNTIYF	TGCGCCAGCAGCCAAAGCGGCGGGCCAGACTCTGGAAACACCATATATTTT
TRBV19	-	TRBJ1-2	-	CASSMADRPHYGYTF	TGTGCCAGTAGTATGGCTGACAGACCCCACTATGGCTACACCTTC
TRBV5-1	-	TRBJ2-5	TRBD2	CASSLAGGPRETQYF	TGCGCCAGCAGCTTGGCGGGAGGGCCCCGGGAGACCCAGTACTTC
TRBV7-9	-	TRBJ2-1	-	CASTSPWRPSYNEQFF	TGTGCCAGCACAAGTCCGTGGCGGCCCTCCTACAATGAGCAGTTCTTC
TRBV30	-	TRBJ2-7	-	CALEKNLYFGQYF	TGTGCCTTAGAGAAAAACCTCTATTTCGGGCAGTACTTC
TRBV9	-	TRBJ2-1	-	CASSGSNNEQFF	TGTGCCAGCAGCGGGAGCAACAATGAGCAGTTCTTC
TRBV19	-	TRBJ2-1	-	CASSIDLLVQYNEQFF	TGTGCCAGTAGTATAGATCTCCTAGTCCAATACAATGAGCAGTTCTTC
TRBV6-5	-	TRBJ2-7	TRBD2	CASSYRLAGYYEQYF	TGTGCCAGCAGTTACCGACTAGCGGGATACTACGAGCAGTACTTC
TRBV4-2	few	TRBJ2-2	-	CASSQALSVTGELFF	TGTGCCAGCAGCCAAGCGTTGTCCGTCACCGGGGAGCTGTTTTTT
TRBV5-1	-	TRBJ1-2	TRBD1	CASSLDVGTVSGYTF	TGCGCCAGCAGCTTGGACGTCGGGACAGTGTCTGGCTACACCTTC
TRBV5-1	-	TRBJ2-7	-	CASSLAPLAGDTYEQYF	TGCGCCAGCAGCTTGGCCCCTCTGGCGGGTGACACCTACGAGCAGTACTTC
TRBV7-3	-	TRBJ2-3	TRBD2	CASSATGLAAADTQYF	TGTGCCAGCAGCGCCACGGGACTAGCGGCAGCGGATACGCAGTATTTT
TRBV28	-	TRBJ2-7	TRBD2	CASSSVWRGVKTYEQYF	TGTGCCAGCAGTTCCGTGTGGCGGGGGGTAAAGACCTACGAGCAGTACTTC
TRBV18	-	TRBJ2-6	-	CASSPYPGSGANVLTF	TGTGCCAGCTCACCATACCCCGGCTCTGGGGCCAACGTCCTGACTTTC
TRBV5-8	-	TRBJ2-7	TRBD2	CASSLILAGTYEQYF	TGTGCCAGCAGCTTGATCCTAGCGGGAACCTACGAGCAGTACTTC
TRBV2	few	TRBJ2-7	-	CASRLGLPYEQYF	TGTGCCAGCAGACTGGGACTGCCCTACGAGCAGTACTTC
TRBV7-9	few	TRBJ1-2	TRBD1	CASSGTAYGYTF	TGTGCCAGCAGCGGGACAGCCTATGGCTACACCTTC
TRBV4-2	-	TRBJ2-7	TRBD1	CASSQGDRGRGDEQYF	TGTGCCAGCAGCCAAGGGGACAGGGGCCGGGGAGACGAGCAGTACTTC
TRBV5-1	-	TRBJ2-5	TRBD1	CASSPRGLETQYF	TGCGCCAGCAGCCCCAGGGGGCTGGAGACCCAGTACTTC
TRBV19	few	TRBJ1-2	-	CASSILRGGGNGYTF	TGTGCCAGTAGTATTCTTCGTGGGGGCGGTAATGGCTACACCTTC
TRBV6-5	-	TRBJ2-1	TRBD2	CASSSGGPYNEQFF	TGTGCCAGCAGTTCGGGGGGGCCATACAATGAGCAGTTCTTC
TRBV27	few	TRBJ2-7	TRBD2	CASSLTSGRGLYEQYF	TGTGCCAGCAGCCTTACTAGCGGGAGAGGGCTGTACGAGCAGTACTTC
TRBV4-1	-	TRBJ1-2	-	CASSPYSLGAGYTF	TGCGCCAGCAGCCCATACTCGCTTGGGGCTGGCTACACCTTC
TRBV6-6	-	TRBJ2-1	-	CASSTSVYNEQFF	TGTGCCAGCAGTACTAGTGTCTACAATGAGCAGTTCTTC
TRBV4-2	few	TRBJ2-5	-	CASSLGLRETQYF	TGTGCCAGCAGCCTGGGACTGAGAGAGACCCAGTACTTC
TRBV29-1	few	TRBJ2-3	TRBD2	CSVEGLAGYTDTQYF	TGCAGCGTTGAGGGGCTAGCGGGATACACAGATACGCAGTATTTT
TRBV9	-	TRBJ1-4	-	CASGGGETNEKLFF	TGTGCCAGCGGTGGGGGGGAGACTAATGAAAAACTGTTTTTT
TRBV5-1	few	TRBJ2-5	TRBD2	CASSSSGGPETQYF	TGCGCCAGCAGCTCCTCGGGGGGGCCCGAGACCCAGTACTTC
TRBV19	-	TRBJ1-1	-	CASSILRNTEAFF	TGTGCCAGTAGTATACTTCGTAACACTGAAGCTTTCTTT
TRBV18	-	TRBJ2-1	-	CASSSTGDSYNEQFF	TGTGCCAGCTCATCGACGGGGGACTCCTACAATGAGCAGTTCTTC
TRBV10-3	-	TRBJ2-3	-	CAIRKATVLPRTDTQYF	TGTGCCATCAGGAAAGCCACAGTGCTTCCTCGCACAGATACGCAGTATTTT
TRBV7-3	few	TRBJ2-2	TRBD1	CASSFIGQGTTGELFF	TGTGCCAGCAGCTTCATAGGACAGGGTACCACCGGGGAGCTGTTTTTT
TRBV4-1	-	TRBJ1-6	-	CASSPKADSSNSPLHF	TGCGCCAGCAGCCCGAAGGCAGACAGCTCTAATTCACCCCTCCACTTT
TRBV27	-	TRBJ1-2	TRBD1	CASSYPVRRQGYTF	TGTGCCAGCAGTTACCCAGTGCGAAGACAGGGATATACCTTC
TRBV28	-	TRBJ1-2	TRBD1	CASSSITGAEYYGYTF	TGTGCCAGCAGCTCAATTACAGGGGCGGAGTACTATGGCTACACCTTC
TRBV5-4	-	TRBJ2-2	TRBD2	CASSLARTSGRELFF	TGTGCCAGCAGCCTGGCTCGGACTAGCGGGAGGGAGCTGTTTTTT
TRBV19	-	TRBJ1-4	-	CASSAHRVTNEKLFF	TGTGCCAGTAGTGCTCACAGGGTAACTAATGAAAAACTGTTTTTT
TRBV7-2	-	TRBJ1-1	-	CASSPGLLMNTEAFF	TGTGCCAGCAGCCCAGGACTGCTTATGAACACTGAAGCTTTCTTT
TRBV5-1	few	TRBJ1-1	TRBD1	CASSWGQPNTEAFF	TGCGCCAGCAGCTGGGGACAGCCGAACACTGAAGCTTTCTTT
TRBV5-1	few	TRBJ2-5	TRBD2	CASSLESREGETQYF	TGCGCCAGCAGCTTGGAGAGCAGGGAGGGAGAGACCCAGTACTTC
TRBV28	few	TRBJ1-2	TRBD1	CASSYGTGGYGYTF	TGTGCCAGCAGTTACGGGACAGGTGGATATGGCTACACCTTC
TRBV27	few	TRBJ2-7	TRBD2	CASSLGTSDTYEQYF	TGTGCCAGCAGTTTGGGGACTAGCGACACCTACGAGCAGTACTTC
TRBV5-4	few	TRBJ1-4	TRBD1	CASSSPWDSEKLFF	TGTGCCAGCAGCTCCCCGTGGGACAGTGAAAAACTGTTTTTT
TRBV18	-	TRBJ1-5	-	CASSPSGTSGLNSNQPQHF	TGTGCCAGCTCACCTTCCGGGACATCAGGGCTGAATAGCAATCAGCCCCAGCATTTT
TRBV10-3	-	TRBJ2-3	-	CAISPHSGDTQYF	TGTGCCATCAGTCCGCACTCGGGAGATACGCAGTATTTT
TRBV29-1	-	TRBJ2-7	TRBD2	CSARLADASEQYF	TGCAGCGCCCGACTAGCGGATGCCTCCGAGCAGTACTTC
TRBV7-6	few	TRBJ1-5	-	CASSLGLAGQPQHF	TGTGCCAGCAGCTTAGGTCTAGCCGGGCAGCCCCAGCATTTT
TRBV20-1	few	TRBJ1-1	-	CSARNTEAFF	TGCAGTGCCCGGAACACTGAAGCTTTCTTT
TRBV4-3	few	TRBJ1-2	-	CASSQDLVGDYGYTF	TGCGCCAGCAGCCAAGATCTCGTAGGGGACTATGGCTACACCTTC